This T cell receptor beta chain stems from a study of T cells after yellow fever vaccination. Points from the study as a whole: Highly abundant clonotypes carried over from the bulk population could end up in FACS-sorted repertoires as contaminants.

V dropped 4 bases and J dropped 4; count of bases not matched to a gene: 2. Germline V gene data show CDR1 as MNHEY and CDR2 as SVGEGT. CDR3 size: 14 residues. TCRdb used MiXCR to reprocess the 5' RACE reads, holding one entry per CDR3 protein. The top ten clones hold about 26% of a sample with some 320,000 distinct CDR3 sequences, approximately 4% of them seen once. This clonotype was seen a few times. The antigen remains undetermined. The sequences come from PBMCs, collected 5 days after the yellow fever booster vaccination. This sequence originates from a man younger than 35 who received the YFV17D yellow fever vaccine. The rearrangement uses TRBV6-2 or TRBV6-3 and TRBJ2-1; 9 nucleotides line up with TRBD2. The CDR3 DNA sequence: TGTGCCAGCAGTTGGCTAGCGGGGTACAATGAGCAGTTCTTC. This gives the protein CASSWLAGYNEQFF.